A selection of T cell receptor beta chains follows, all from one sample in a study of OX40 agonist ivuxolimab in advanced cancers. Sequenced by immunoSEQ multiplex PCR; TCRdb stores in-frame clones only, minus some. The sample shows some 60,000 clones, approximately 90% of them seen only once. Sequencing was performed on CD4+ or CD8+ T cells sorted from blood, taken in a trial of the OX40 agonist ivuxolimab. The receptor set was obtained from an adult with an advanced solid tumor such as melanoma, head and neck, liver or kidney cancer. Both conserved end residues are trimmed from each CDR3. Size values are once, few and many counts, or a class for expanded clones, and some rows have none.

v_gene	abundance	j_gene	CDR3aa
TRBV19	.	TRBJ2-2	ASSIGQGTGELF
TRBV25-1	.	TRBJ2-5	ASSELRALGETQY
TRBV6-5	.	TRBJ2-4	ASSKAGTEKNIQY
TRBV18	.	TRBJ1-3	ASSTWTSSGNTIY
TRBV7-2	.	TRBJ1-1	ASSLNPSTEAF
TRBV19	.	TRBJ2-7	AVSDSYEQY
TRBV9	.	TRBJ1-2	ASSVDWPNYGYT
TRBV14	.	TRBJ2-2	ASSHYSAGRAGELF
TRBV5-1	.	TRBJ2-7	ASSSAGVRLYEQY
TRBV4-1	.	TRBJ1-1	ASSHYTIRQGRNTEAF
TRBV6-5	.	TRBJ2-3	ASSRRGDTQY
TRBV14	.	TRBJ1-1	ASSSTGGGRTEAF
TRBV29-1	.	TRBJ2-7	SIWERTVSGYEQY
TRBV7-3	.	TRBJ2-3	ASSSTLKDTQY
TRBV19	.	TRBJ1-1	ASSIRQALNTEAF
TRBV5-1	.	TRBJ2-3	ASSLLSGRGGRRTDTQY
TRBV5-1	.	TRBJ2-3	ASSPYAGLSDTQY
TRBV6-6	.	TRBJ2-2	ASSYSVRGPGELF
TRBV19	.	TRBJ2-7	ASSIAPGNSYEQY
TRBV27	.	TRBJ2-3	ASGPVAVRATDTQY
TRBV7-7	.	TRBJ2-5	ASSFERGSETQY
TRBV7-8	once	TRBJ1-5	ASSLTKDYQPQH
TRBV7-8	once	TRBJ2-2	ASSLIRAAGVFPGELF
TRBV5-8	.	TRBJ1-1	ASSLHRNTEAF
TRBV19	.	TRBJ2-3	ASSMEGRYTDTQY
TRBV11-2	once	TRBJ2-5	ASSTPRTGRVQQETQY
TRBV2	.	TRBJ2-1	ASSESKPGQGNWYEQF
TRBV7-8	once	TRBJ1-5	ASSSRRGNQPQH
TRBV12-5	.	TRBJ2-7	ASAPGQGAREQY
TRBV7-8	.	TRBJ2-5	ASSPLGTANRETQY
TRBV7-3	.	TRBJ2-5	ASSQGQHLHQETQY
TRBV5-5	.	TRBJ1-2	ASSLRRESYGYT
TRBV30	.	TRBJ1-5	AWSIGTGISNQPQH
TRBV6-6	.	TRBJ2-3	ASRLRDARDTQY
TRBV18	few	TRBJ2-5	ASSPQQGLAQETQY
TRBV19	.	TRBJ1-4	AVRGPNEKLF
TRBV30	.	TRBJ2-2	AGTRQGTSGTGELF
TRBV27	.	TRBJ1-5	ASSEKSGYSNQPQH
TRBV5-1	.	TRBJ2-1	ASSTRTGSYNEQF
TRBV28	.	TRBJ2-7	ASRRATYEQY
TRBV7-9	.	TRBJ2-7	ASSLSPGVSYEQY
TRBV15	.	TRBJ2-7	ATSRDRTQGWEQY
TRBV6-5	.	TRBJ2-7	ASSNPTGGKYEQY
TRBV11-2	.	TRBJ2-1	ASSPSGRTQF
TRBV19	.	TRBJ2-3	ASSAKRRIYRSTDTQY
TRBV30	.	TRBJ1-2	AWSTERFYGYT
TRBV4-1	.	TRBJ2-2	ASSQDSAGGTGELF
TRBV6-5	.	TRBJ2-7	ASSMRGGVGYEQY
TRBV25-1	.	TRBJ2-5	ASSEYPSAGADQETQY
TRBV30	.	TRBJ1-6	AWSVQLASPLH